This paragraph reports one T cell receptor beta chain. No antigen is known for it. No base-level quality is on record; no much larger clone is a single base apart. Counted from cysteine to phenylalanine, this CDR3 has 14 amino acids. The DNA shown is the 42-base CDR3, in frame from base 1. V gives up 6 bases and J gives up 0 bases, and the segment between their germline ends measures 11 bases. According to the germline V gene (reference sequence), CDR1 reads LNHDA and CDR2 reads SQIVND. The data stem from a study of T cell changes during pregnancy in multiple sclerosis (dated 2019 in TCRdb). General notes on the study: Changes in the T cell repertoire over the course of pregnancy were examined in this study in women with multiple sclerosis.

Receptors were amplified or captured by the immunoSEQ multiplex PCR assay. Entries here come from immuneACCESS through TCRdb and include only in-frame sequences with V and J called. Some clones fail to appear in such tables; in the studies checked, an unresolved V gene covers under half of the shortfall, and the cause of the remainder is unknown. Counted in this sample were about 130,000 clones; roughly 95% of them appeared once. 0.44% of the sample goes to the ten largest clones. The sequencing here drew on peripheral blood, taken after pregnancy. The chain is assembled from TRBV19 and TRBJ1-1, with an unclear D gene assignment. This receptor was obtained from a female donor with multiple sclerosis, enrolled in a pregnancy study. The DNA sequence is TGTGCCAGTAGCATGGGCATCATGAACACTGAAGCTTTCTTT. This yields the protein CASSMGIMNTEAFF.